One sample yielded the 6 T cell receptor beta chains listed below, sequenced in a study of CD8+CD57+ T cells in acquired aplastic anemia. Template material for TCR beta VDJ and CDR3 profiling consisted of genomic DNA. TCRdb called the reads again in MiXCR, with one record for every CDR3 protein. The sample shows under 200,000 distinct CDR3 sequences, 35% to 55% of them seen only once. The source material was sorted CD4+, CD8+, or CD8+CD57+ T cells (not recorded which) from PBMCs. The receptors were gathered from a human donor in good health.

V and J are TRBV24-1 and TRBJ2-7, with D perhaps assigned TRBD1 or TRBD2 (5 bases each). V lost 3 bases to trimming and J lost 2 bases, with 13 bases between them. The CDR3 is made up of 15 amino acids. Germline V lookup: CDR1 KGHDR, CDR2 SFDVKD. CDR3 DNA sequence: TGTGCCACCAGTGATCAGACGGGGCCCACCTACGAGCAGTACTTC. This gives the protein CATSDQTGPTYEQYF.

This clonotype was seen ten or more times. The chain uses TRBV7-2 and TRBJ2-2; the D is unclear. Trimming removed 4 bases from V and 6 bases from J, with 6 bases in between. The germline V gene has CDR1 SGHTA and CDR2 FQGNSA. This CDR3 is 12 amino acids long. CDR3 sequence reads: CASSSRAGELFF. DNA of the CDR3: TGTGCCAGCAGCTCACGGGCCGGGGAGCTGTTTTTT.

This CDR3 reads CASSLLSLAETQYF. The CDR3 nucleotides read TGTGCCAGCAGCTTATTGTCACTAGCAGAGACCCAGTACTTC. The chain carries TRBV7-8 and TRBJ2-5; tentative D call: TRBD2 (6 bases). CDR1 is SGHVS, CDR2 FQNEAQ, per germline. V gave up 2 bases and J gave up 4 bases, with 11 bases separating them. The CDR3 extends over 14 amino acids.

Ten or more counts support this clonotype. The chain combines TRBV7-2 with TRBJ2-5, with D hard to call. The CDR3 runs to 16 residues. CDR1 is SGHTA, CDR2 FQGNSA, per germline. The ends were cut back, 5 bases at V and 1 base at J, with 17 bases in the middle. The CDR3 DNA sequence: TGTGCCAGCAGCCGTAGAGGTCCTAGACTCCAAGAGACCCAGTACTTC. Protein: CASSRRGPRLQETQYF.

As concerns this clonotype: A single base separates this from a much larger clone, so it may be a read error. The chain links TRBV5-1 to TRBJ1-4; tentative D call: TRBD1 (6 bases). This CDR3 region has 15 residues. The V gene's germline CDR1 is SGHRS and CDR2 YFSETQ. CDR3 sequence: CASSTDRATNGKLFF. In nucleotides, the CDR3 is TGCGCCAGCAGCACGGACAGAGCAACTAATGGAAAACTGTTTTTT.

This clonotype was detected many times. This chain joins TRBV7-2 and TRBJ2-1; the D is unclear. Looked up from germline, CDR1 is SGHTA and CDR2 is FQGNSA. The CDR3 runs to 13 residues. V dropped 6 bases and J dropped 7 bases, with 13 bases sitting between them. DNA for the CDR3: TGTGCCAGCAGTCAGATAGCCGAAAATGAGCAGTTCTTC. This codes for CASSQIAENEQFF.